One sample yielded the 23 T cell receptor beta chains listed below, sequenced in a study of regulatory T cells in long-lasting Graves disease. Time point meaning: newly diagnosed GD, antithyroid drugs for less than 3 months. Generation of the TCR library employed RNA extracted from PBMCs. Libraries of TCR beta came from iRepertoire HTBI primers plus Arm-PCR of CDR3 regions. TCRdb redid the calling of the multiplex PCR reads with MiXCR, one entry per CDR3 protein. The sample gives some 460,000 distinct CDR3 sequences, about 16% of which show up once; 12% is in the top ten. Another study also made use of these data, one on T cells in Graves' hyperthyroidism and ophthalmopathy.

The specimen comprised peripheral blood mononuclear cells (PBMCs), sampled at new diagnosis, from a patient treated with antithyroid drugs. The source is a man between 35 and 55 years old with Graves disease.

This clonotype was observed many times. This chain links TRBV6-9 with TRBJ2-3; D is perhaps TRBD2 (6 bases). This CDR3 has 17 residues. Trimming cost V 4 bases and J 0 bases, with 17 bases left between them. Germline V gives CDR1 MNHGY, CDR2 SVAAGI. CDR3 protein: CASSSWLGGLSTDTQYF. CDR3 DNA: TGTGCCAGCAGTTCATGGCTTGGAGGACTAAGCACAGATACGCAGTATTTT.

The gene calls are TRBV7-9 and TRBJ2-7, with 7 bases matching TRBD1. This CDR3 has 14 residues. Germline values: CDR1 SEHNR, CDR2 FQNEAQ (reference sequence). The trim removed 5 bases at V and 5 bases at J, leaving 9 bases unmatched. The CDR3 sequence: CASSPRQGLNEQYF. The CDR3 region has the DNA TGTGCCAGCAGCCCCCGACAGGGATTGAACGAGCAGTACTTC. Full variable domain (outside the CDR3, taken from reference TRBV7-9 and TRBJ2-7): DTGVSQNPRHKITKRGQNVTFRCDPISEHNRLYWYRQTLGQGPEFLTYFQNEAQLEKSRLLSDRFSAERPKGSFSTLEIQRTEQGDSAMYLCASSPRQGLNEQYFGPGTRLTVT.

This chain joins TRBV5-1 and TRBJ2-5, with 7 bases identical to TRBD1. This CDR3 comprises 15 residues. Germline V gene sequence: CDR1 SGHRS, CDR2 YFSETQ. The J segment lost 3 bases and the V segment lost 2 bases, leaving 7 bases of the junction unmatched. CDR3 DNA: TGCGCCAGCAGCTTCACCGGGACAGTAGAAGAGACCCAGTACTTC. Translated: CASSFTGTVEETQYF.

This chain uses TRBV12-3 or TRBV12-4 with TRBJ1-5; maybe TRBD1 (6 bases). Trimming removed 0 bases from V and 4 bases from J, with 13 bases in between. This CDR3 spans 16 amino acids. The CDR3 sequence: CASSLAPGGINQPQHF. The CDR3 nucleotides are TGTGCCAGCAGTTTAGCGCCTGGGGGCATAAATCAGCCCCAGCATTTT.

This clonotype was seen repeatedly, ten times or more. V gene TRBV6-5 combines with J gene TRBJ2-7, with TRBD1 identical over 7 bases. J gave up 0 bases and V 4 bases, and 3 bases lay outside the gene matches. The CDR3 has 14 amino acids. From germline, CDR1 is MNHEY and CDR2 SVGAGI. CDR3 in amino acids: CASSFRQGSYEQYF. As DNA, the CDR3 is TGTGCCAGCAGTTTTAGACAGGGCTCCTACGAGCAGTACTTC.

This chain connects TRBV3-1 to TRBJ2-7, with D perhaps matching TRBD1 or TRBD2 (5 bases each). Trimming shortened V by 0 bases and J by 3 bases, and 18 bases separated the two germline ends. In germline, CDR1 is LGHDT, CDR2 YNNKEL (reference sequence). The CDR3 sequence is 17 residues long. The CDR3 region has the DNA TGTGCCAGCAGCCAAGATCGCAACGGGGCGTTTATCTACGAGCAGTACTTC. It yields the protein CASSQDRNGAFIYEQYF.

This clonotype came up a few times. The chain recombines TRBV28 with TRBJ1-2, with 11 bases matching TRBD1. The CDR3 sequence is 14 residues long. The ends lost 3 bases at V and 4 bases at J; junction bases unmatched: 1. CDR1 and CDR2 from the germline V gene are MDHEN and SYDVKM. The CDR3 is CASSLGTGGYGYTF. The DNA for the CDR3 is TGTGCCAGCAGTTTGGGGACAGGGGGCTATGGCTACACCTTC.

The genes are TRBV12-3 or TRBV12-4 and TRBJ2-2; 7 nucleotides line up with TRBD2. The CDR3 length is 16 residues. J was trimmed by 1 base and V by 7 bases; bases with no gene match: 9. The CDR3 nucleotides are TGTGCCAGCACCCCAGTTGGGGGGGTGAACACCGGGGAGCTGTTTTTT. Translating it yields CASTPVGGVNTGELFF.

This clonotype was seen more than once but under ten times. The chain carries TRBV5-1 and TRBJ2-2; D is unresolved. CDR1 SGHRS and CDR2 YFSETQ come from the germline V gene. Trimming left V 2 bases short and J 2 bases short, with 7 bases between. The CDR3 consists of 14 residues. DNA for the CDR3: TGCGCCAGCAGCTTTAAACTAAACACCGGGGAGCTGTTTTTT. Amino acids: CASSFKLNTGELFF.

Comments on this clonotype: The junction differs from germline at one of its ends, possibly a read error. This rearrangement joins TRBV4-2 to TRBJ2-3; TRBD1 might be the D (5 bases). The CDR3 is made up of 13 amino acids. Germline CDR1 is LGHNA and CDR2 is YNFKEQ. CDR3 amino acids: CASSEDRLDTQYF. The CDR3 nucleotides are TGTGCCAGCAGCGAAGACAGATTAGATACGCAGTATTTT.

The sample holds many counts of this clonotype. V usage is TRBV20-1 and J usage is TRBJ1-2; D possibly corresponds to TRBD1 (5 bases). V lost 0 bases and J lost 7, with 9 bases in between. The CDR3 has 12 amino acids. The germline CDR1 and CDR2 sequences are DFQATT and SNEGSKA (reference sequence). CDR3 bases: TGCAGTGCTAGAGACGACGGGGCTGGCTACACCTTC. Its protein product is CSARDDGAGYTF.

This clonotype has ten or more counts. The gene calls are TRBV28 and TRBJ2-3; D gene ambiguous. CDR1 and CDR2 from the germline V gene are MDHEN and SYDVKM. V was cut by 3 bases and J by 5 bases, with 6 bases left in between. The CDR3 has 12 residues. Here the CDR3 reads CASSFSVDTQYF. The CDR3 DNA is TGTGCCAGCAGTTTCAGTGTAGATACGCAGTATTTT.

This clonotype was detected many times. The gene calls are TRBV28 and TRBJ2-1; D may be TRBD2 (5 bases). Germline CDR1 is MDHEN and CDR2 is SYDVKM. Trimming stripped 3 bases from V and 5 bases from J, with 14 bases between. This CDR3 has 15 residues. DNA for the CDR3: TGTGCCAGCAGTTTTTGGCTAGCTCCCAACAATGAGCAGTTCTTC. Amino acid sequence: CASSFWLAPNNEQFF. Looking up the rest from reference TRBV28 and TRBJ2-1 gives the full variable domain: DVKVTQSSRYLVKRTGEKVFLECVQDMDHENMFWYRQDPGLGLRLIYFSYDVKMKEKGDIPEGYSVSREKKERFSLILESASTNQTSMYLCASSFWLAPNNEQFFGPGTRLTVL.

This clonotype was detected only a few times. The V and J genes are TRBV11-2 and TRBJ1-1, with D maybe TRBD1 (5 bases). The CDR3 covers 13 residues. Trimming left V 4 bases short and J 4 bases short, with 10 bases between. Germline loops: CDR1 SGHAT, CDR2 FQNNGV. CDR3 bases: TGTGCCAGCAGCTCGACAGTATCCACTGAAGCTTTCTTT. It is translated as CASSSTVSTEAFF.

In the case of this clonotype: A single base separates this from a much larger clone, so it may be a read error. The chain employs TRBV12-3 or TRBV12-4 and TRBJ2-2; 8 bases fit TRBD1. This CDR3 is 17 amino acids long. CDR3 protein: CASSSAGGVAFAGELLF. CDR3 bases: TGTGCCAGCAGTTCCGCAGGGGGCGTAGCTTTTGCCGGGGAGCTGCTTTTT.

V usage is TRBV29-1 and J usage is TRBJ2-5, with TRBD1 identical over 9 bases. Germline values: CDR1 SQVTM, CDR2 ANQGSEA. CDR3 size: 13 residues. V lost 7 bases and J lost 7; bases outside the gene matches: 10. The CDR3 nucleotides read TGCAGCGCGCTTACAGGGGGCGGATGGACCCAGTACTTC. It is translated as CSALTGGGWTQYF.

This clonotype was seen at least ten times. The chain employs TRBV24-1 and TRBJ2-1; 8 bases line up with TRBD2. The V and J ends lost 0 bases and 0 bases, in that order; junction bases with no gene match: 0. CDR1 and CDR2 (germline): KGHDR, SFDVKD. The length of the CDR3 is 16 residues. CDR3 DNA sequence: TGTGCCACCAGTGATTTGAGCGGGAGCTCCTACAATGAGCAGTTCTTC. Its translation is CATSDLSGSSYNEQFF.

This clonotype has at least ten counts. The rearrangement uses TRBV20-1 and TRBJ2-3, with D possibly matching TRBD1 (5 bases). The CDR3 is 14 residues long. The V and J ends lost 3 bases and 4 bases respectively, with 14 bases between them. CDR1 and CDR2 (germline): DFQATT, SNEGSKA (reference sequence). In DNA, the CDR3 is TGCAGTGCTAGCGAACCAGGGTTGCCAGATACGCAGTATTTT. Protein: CSASEPGLPDTQYF.

This chain links TRBV19 with TRBJ1-1, with D uncertain. The CDR3 runs 14 residues. Looked up from germline, CDR1 is LNHDA and CDR2 is SQIVND (reference sequence). Trimming took off 7 bases at V and 2 bases at J, with 14 bases between the two ends. The CDR3, as DNA: TGTGCCAGTAAGGTGCCAGGACTAAACACTGAAGCTTTCTTT. Its translation is CASKVPGLNTEAFF.

The J gene is TRBJ2-7, the V gene TRBV5-1; 7 positions match TRBD2. The CDR3 totals 15 residues. CDR1 and CDR2 (germline): SGHRS, YFSETQ. Germline trimming cut 4 bases from V and 5 bases from J; bases unmatched to any gene: 12. CDR3 in DNA: TGCGCCAGCAGCCCGGGGGAGGGGACCCCCCACGAGCAGTACTTC. It codes for CASSPGEGTPHEQYF.

This clonotype was recorded at least ten times. The chain uses TRBV20-1 and TRBJ2-2; 12 nucleotides match TRBD1. Germline V gene data show CDR1 as DFQATT and CDR2 as SNEGSKA (reference sequence). This CDR3 comprises 15 residues. V lost 6 bases to trimming and J lost 10 bases; unmatched junction nucleotides: 12. The CDR3, as DNA: TGCAGTGCCGCCGCACGGGACAGGGGGCAAGTGGAGCTGTTTTTT. Its translation is CSAAARDRGQVELFF.

As to this clonotype: This sequence may be a read error, since a much larger clone differs from it by one base. The CDR3 sequence is CANSADSIYGYTF. DNA for the CDR3: TGCGCCAACAGCGCGGACAGCATCTATGGCTACACCTTC. The V and J genes are TRBV5-1 and TRBJ1-2; tentative D call: TRBD1 (6 bases). The germline gives CDR1 SGHRS, CDR2 YFSETQ. The length of the CDR3 is 13 residues.

This clonotype was recorded at least ten times. V gene TRBV20-1 combines with J gene TRBJ1-4; 7 positions match TRBD1. From germline, CDR1 is DFQATT and CDR2 SNEGSKA (reference sequence). The CDR3 runs to 15 residues. After removal of 5 bases from V and 3 bases from J, the junction contained 9 bases not matched to a gene. The CDR3 here is CSAYRGLVPNEKLFF. CDR3 nucleotides: TGCAGTGCTTACAGGGGATTGGTACCTAATGAAAAACTGTTTTTT.